One and the same sample provided the 4 T cell receptor beta chains below, sequenced in a study of blood T cell repertoires in COVID-19. Measured with immunoSEQ multiplex PCR; TCRdb has only the in-frame clones, and not every one. This sample has 110,000 to 150,000 clones, with 70% to 80% found just once. The sample was peripheral blood. All receptors derive from a woman between 70 and 85 years old with COVID-19, enrolled during active disease.

Only a few counts were recorded for this clone. The rearrangement links TRBV27 to TRBJ2-4; 8 positions match TRBD1. The CDR3 contains 15 residues. Germline-derived CDR1 and CDR2 are MNHEY and SMNVEV (reference sequence). Trimming at V came to 6 bases and at J to 0 bases, leaving 4 bases not matched to a gene. DNA for the CDR3: TGTGCCAGCAGCCAGGGGGCATTAGCCAAAAACATTCAGTACTTC. Translated: CASSQGALAKNIQYF.

The rearrangement uses TRBV7-9 and TRBJ1-1, with D possibly being TRBD1 (5 bases). The CDR3 totals 14 residues. The germline V gene encodes CDR1 SEHNR and CDR2 FQNEAQ (reference sequence). Trimming left V 6 bases short and J 0 bases short, with 11 bases between. The CDR3 region is CASRLQAMNTEAFF. CDR3 nucleotides: TGTGCCAGCAGGTTACAGGCTATGAACACTGAAGCTTTCTTT.

The chain couples TRBV11-2 to TRBJ2-7, with TRBD2 matching over 9 bases. Germline assignment: CDR1 SGHAT and CDR2 FQNNGV. The V and J ends lost 5 bases and 7 bases, in that order; junction bases with no gene match: 12. The CDR3 runs to 15 residues. The CDR3 DNA follows: TGTGCCAGCAGCCCCCTGCGCGGGGGGGCGGGAGAGCAGTACTTC. Its protein is CASSPLRGGAGEQYF. Full variable domain (remainder filled in from reference TRBV11-2 and TRBJ2-7): EAGVAQSPRYKIIEKRQSVAFWCNPISGHATLYWYQQILGQGPKLLIQFQNNGVVDDSQLPKDRFSAERLKGVDSTLKIQPAKLEDSAVYLCASSPLRGGAGEQYFGPGTRLTVT.

The chain joins TRBV5-5 to TRBJ2-3; 10 bases match TRBD2. The CDR3 is 15 residues long. The germline V gene has CDR1 SGHKS and CDR2 YYEKEE (reference sequence). V shed 4 bases and J 2 bases; nucleotides not matched to a gene: 4. The DNA for the CDR3 is TGTGCCAGCAGCGCCGGACTAGCGGACACAGATACGCAGTATTTT. Protein product: CASSAGLADTDTQYF.